These T cell receptor beta chains were read from a single sample in a study of T cells in Graves' hyperthyroidism and ophthalmopathy. TCRdb itself ran the multiplex PCR reads through MiXCR, one entry per CDR3 protein. This sample has about 500,000 distinct CDR3 sequences, with about 15% found just once. The material sequenced was blood. These receptors all stem from a woman between 18 and 29 years old with Graves' ophthalmopathy. The CDR3 runs from the conserved cysteine through the conserved F or W. The order of the fields is V gene, clone size, D gene, J gene, CDR3 DNA, CDR3 protein. A D gene is named only where the DNA matches it firmly. The size entry is marked missing in some rows and otherwise reads once, few, many or a size class.

TRBV5-6,-,-,TRBJ2-7,TGTGCCAGCAGCTTGGATCTGGGGGGCGAGCAGTACTTC,CASSLDLGGEQYF
TRBV19,-,-,TRBJ1-1,TGTGCCAGTAGTCTCACGGGGCCGGGCACTGAAGCTTTCTTT,CASSLTGPGTEAFF
TRBV3-1,-,TRBD1,TRBJ1-2,TGTGCCAGCAGCAAAGGCAGTCTAAGGGACAGACCTTTTCTCTATGGCTACACCTTC,CASSKGSLRDRPFLYGYTF
TRBV28,-,-,TRBJ2-1,TGTGCCAGCAGTTTCCCACAGGGCCCAACCTACAATGAGCAGTTCTTC,CASSFPQGPTYNEQFF
TRBV7-2,many,TRBD2,TRBJ2-3,TGTGCCAGCAGTTTGACTAGCGGGAGCACAGATACGCAGTATTTT,CASSLTSGSTDTQYF
TRBV19,-,-,TRBJ1-5,TGTGCCAGTAGTAGACCGGCAGGGGAACAGCCCCAGCATTTT,CASSRPAGEQPQHF
TRBV28,many,-,TRBJ2-5,TGTGCCAGCAGCAAACTTGGGCGGGAGACCCAGTACTTC,CASSKLGRETQYF
TRBV3-1,few,TRBD2,TRBJ2-5,TGTGCCAGCAGCCAGCGGAGACTAGCGGAAGAGACCCAGTACTTC,CASSQRRLAEETQYF
TRBV29-1,many,-,TRBJ2-3,TGCAGCGTTGTGGGTAGCTTCGATACGCAGTATTTT,CSVVGSFDTQYF
TRBV7-2,many,TRBD2,TRBJ2-7,TGTGCCAGCAGCTTAGAAGGGATAGCGGGCGTATACGAGCAGTACTTC,CASSLEGIAGVYEQYF
TRBV27,many,-,TRBJ2-6,TGTGCCAGCAGTCCAGGGGGGGCCAACGTCCTGACTTTC,CASSPGGANVLTF
TRBV11-2,many,-,TRBJ1-1,TGTGCCAGCAGCGGGCCTCTACTGAACACTGAAGCTTTCTTT,CASSGPLLNTEAFF
TRBV11-2,many,-,TRBJ1-1,TGTGCCAGCAGCTTAGATGGGGTTTTAAGTGAAGCTTTCTTT,CASSLDGVLSEAFF
TRBV9,-,TRBD1,TRBJ1-3,TGTGCCAGCAGATGGGACAGGGCTTTCACCATATATTTT,CASRWDRAFTIYF
TRBV27,-,TRBD1,TRBJ1-2,TGTGCCAGCAGTTTATCAACAGGGGGCTTGGGCTACACCTTC,CASSLSTGGLGYTF
TRBV28,many,-,TRBJ2-7,TGTGCCAGCAGCAGTGACGACCACGAGCAGTACTTC,CASSSDDHEQYF
TRBV9,-,-,TRBJ2-7,TGTGCCAGCAGCGTAGACACTTATTCAATCTACGAGCAGTACTTC,CASSVDTYSIYEQYF
TRBV5-8,-,-,TRBJ1-5,TGTGCCAGCAGCTTAGGGGGGCGGCGGCCCCAGCATTTT,CASSLGGRRPQHF
TRBV7-2,-,-,TRBJ2-2,TGTGCCAGCAGGGGGTCGAACACCGTGGAGCTGTTTTTT,CASRGSNTVELFF
TRBV2,many,-,TRBJ2-1,TGTGCCAGCAGTGAGGGGGGTGAGCAGTTCTTC,CASSEGGEQFF
TRBV18,many,TRBD1,TRBJ1-4,TGTGCCAGCTCAATAGGGGACAGCACTAATGAAAAACTGTTTTTT,CASSIGDSTNEKLFF
TRBV3-1,-,TRBD1,TRBJ1-3,TGTGCCAGCAGCCCCGACAGGGAGGCAAACACCATATATTTT,CASSPDREANTIYF
TRBV6-5,-,-,TRBJ1-1,TGTGCCAGCAGTTACGGGGAGGTGGGCGGAGCTTTCTTT,CASSYGEVGGAFF
TRBV29-1,few,TRBD1,TRBJ1-6,TGCAGCGTCGAACTCTGGGACAGGCAAGACTCACCCCTCCACTTT,CSVELWDRQDSPLHF
TRBV5-1,many,TRBD1,TRBJ2-3,TGCGCCAGCAGCCCCGGACAGGGCCCCCTGGATACGCAGTATTTT,CASSPGQGPLDTQYF
TRBV6-2/TRBV6-3,-,-,TRBJ1-6,TGTGCCAGCAGTGCCCGTGGGGGGAAAAATTCACCCCTCCACTTT,CASSARGGKNSPLHF
TRBV28,-,-,TRBJ1-2,TGTGCCAGCAGTGACCTCGGCGGTGGCTACACCTTC,CASSDLGGGYTF
TRBV6-2/TRBV6-3,many,TRBD2,TRBJ2-3,TGTGCCAGCACTATGACTAGCGGAGGTGGCACAGATACGCAGTATTTT,CASTMTSGGGTDTQYF